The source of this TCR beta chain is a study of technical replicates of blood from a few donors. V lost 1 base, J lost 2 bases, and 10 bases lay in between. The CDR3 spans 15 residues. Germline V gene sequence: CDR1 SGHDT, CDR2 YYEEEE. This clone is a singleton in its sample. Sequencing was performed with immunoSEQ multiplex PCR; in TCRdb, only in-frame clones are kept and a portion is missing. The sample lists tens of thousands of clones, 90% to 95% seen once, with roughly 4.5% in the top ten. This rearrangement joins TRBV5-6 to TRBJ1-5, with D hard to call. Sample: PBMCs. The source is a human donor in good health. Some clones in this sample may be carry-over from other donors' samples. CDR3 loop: CASSLHGEGNQPQHF. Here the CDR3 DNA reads TGTGCCAGCAGCTTGCACGGGGAAGGCAATCAGCCCCAGCATTTT.